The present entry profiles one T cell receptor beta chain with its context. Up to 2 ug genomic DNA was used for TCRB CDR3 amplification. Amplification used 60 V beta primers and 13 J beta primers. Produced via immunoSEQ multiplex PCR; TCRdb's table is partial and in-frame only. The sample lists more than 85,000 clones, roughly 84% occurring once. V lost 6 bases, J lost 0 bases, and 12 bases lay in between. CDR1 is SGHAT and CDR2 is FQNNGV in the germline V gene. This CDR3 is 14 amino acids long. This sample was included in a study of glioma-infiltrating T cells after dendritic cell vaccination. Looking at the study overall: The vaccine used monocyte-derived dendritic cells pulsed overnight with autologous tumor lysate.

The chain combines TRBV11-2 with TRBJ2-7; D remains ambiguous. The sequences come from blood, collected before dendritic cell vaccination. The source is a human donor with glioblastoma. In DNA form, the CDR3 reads TGTGCCAGCAGGTTCGTTAGGAGCTCCTACGAGCAGTACTTC. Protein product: CASRFVRSSYEQYF.